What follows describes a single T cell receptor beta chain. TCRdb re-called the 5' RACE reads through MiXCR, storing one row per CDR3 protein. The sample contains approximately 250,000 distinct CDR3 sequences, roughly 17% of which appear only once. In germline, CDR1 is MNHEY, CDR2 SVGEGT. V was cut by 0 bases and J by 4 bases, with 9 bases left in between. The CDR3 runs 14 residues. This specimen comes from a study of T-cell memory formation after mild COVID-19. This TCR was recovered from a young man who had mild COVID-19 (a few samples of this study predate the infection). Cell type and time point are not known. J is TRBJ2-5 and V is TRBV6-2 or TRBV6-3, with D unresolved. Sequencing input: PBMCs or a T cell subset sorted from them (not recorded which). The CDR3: CASSYSDFPETQYF. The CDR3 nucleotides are TGTGCCAGCAGTTACTCGGATTTCCCAGAGACCCAGTACTTC.